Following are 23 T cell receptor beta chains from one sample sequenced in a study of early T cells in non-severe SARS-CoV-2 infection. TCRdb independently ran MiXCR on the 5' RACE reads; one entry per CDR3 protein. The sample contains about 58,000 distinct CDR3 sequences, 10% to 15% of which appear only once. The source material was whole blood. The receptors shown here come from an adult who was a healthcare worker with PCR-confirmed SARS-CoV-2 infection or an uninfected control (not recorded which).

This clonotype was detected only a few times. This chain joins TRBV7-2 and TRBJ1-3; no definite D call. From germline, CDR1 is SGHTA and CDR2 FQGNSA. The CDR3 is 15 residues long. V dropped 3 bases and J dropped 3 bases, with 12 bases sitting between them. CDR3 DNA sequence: TGTGCCAGCAGCTTTAGCGGGAGATTTGGAAACACCATATATTTT. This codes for CASSFSGRFGNTIYF. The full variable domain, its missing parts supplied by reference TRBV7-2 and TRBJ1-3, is GAGVSQSPSNKVTEKGKDVELRCDPISGHTALYWYRQSLGQGLEFLIYFQGNSAPDKSGLPSDRFSAERTGGSVSTLTIQRTQQEDSAVYLCASSFSGRFGNTIYFGEGSWLTVV.

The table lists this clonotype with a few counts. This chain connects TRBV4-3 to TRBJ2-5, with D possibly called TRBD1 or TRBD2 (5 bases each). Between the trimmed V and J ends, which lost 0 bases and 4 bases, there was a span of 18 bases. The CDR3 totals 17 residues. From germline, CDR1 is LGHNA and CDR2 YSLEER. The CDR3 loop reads CASSQDGPVWGRETQYF. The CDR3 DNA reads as TGCGCCAGCAGCCAAGATGGCCCGGTATGGGGGAGAGAGACCCAGTACTTC.

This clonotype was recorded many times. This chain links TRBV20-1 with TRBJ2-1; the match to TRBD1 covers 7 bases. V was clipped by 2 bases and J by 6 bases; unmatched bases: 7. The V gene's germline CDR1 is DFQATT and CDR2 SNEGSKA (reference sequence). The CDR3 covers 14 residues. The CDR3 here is CSARWAGGSNEQFF. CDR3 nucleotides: TGCAGTGCTAGATGGGCAGGGGGAAGCAATGAGCAGTTCTTC.

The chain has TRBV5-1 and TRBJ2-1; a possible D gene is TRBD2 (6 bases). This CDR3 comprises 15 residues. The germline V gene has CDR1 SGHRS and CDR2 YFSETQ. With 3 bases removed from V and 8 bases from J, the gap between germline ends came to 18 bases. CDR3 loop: CASSWRGTQGDEQFF. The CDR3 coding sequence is TGCGCCAGCAGCTGGAGGGGCACCCAAGGGGATGAGCAGTTCTTC.

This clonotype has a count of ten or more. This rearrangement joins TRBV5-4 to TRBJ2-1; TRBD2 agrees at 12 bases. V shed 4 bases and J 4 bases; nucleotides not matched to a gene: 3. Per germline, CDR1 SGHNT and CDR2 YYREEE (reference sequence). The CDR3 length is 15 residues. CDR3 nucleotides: TGTGCCAGCAGCCCGGGGACTAGCGGGTACAATGAGCAGTTCTTC. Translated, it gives CASSPGTSGYNEQFF. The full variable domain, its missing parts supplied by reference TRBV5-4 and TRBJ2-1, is ETGVTQSPTHLIKTRGQQVTLRCSSQSGHNTVSWYQQALGQGPQFIFQYYREEENGRGNFPPRFSGLQFPNYSSELNVNALELDDSALYLCASSPGTSGYNEQFFGPGTRLTVL.

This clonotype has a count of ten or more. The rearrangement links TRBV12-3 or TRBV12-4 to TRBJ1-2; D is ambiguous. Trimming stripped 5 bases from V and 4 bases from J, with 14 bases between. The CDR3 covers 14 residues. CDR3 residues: CASSHPEGTYGYTF. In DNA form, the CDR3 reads TGTGCCAGCAGTCACCCGGAGGGAACCTATGGCTACACCTTC.

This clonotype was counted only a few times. The CDR3 region is CASSQSLPGGSKGYTF. Here the CDR3 DNA reads TGCGCCAGCAGCCAATCCCTTCCAGGCGGGTCTAAGGGCTACACCTTC. V is TRBV4-1 and J is TRBJ1-2; D not certain. Trimming took off 2 bases at V and 8 bases at J, with 21 bases between the two ends. The V gene's germline CDR1 is MGHRA and CDR2 YSYEKL. This CDR3 contains 16 residues.

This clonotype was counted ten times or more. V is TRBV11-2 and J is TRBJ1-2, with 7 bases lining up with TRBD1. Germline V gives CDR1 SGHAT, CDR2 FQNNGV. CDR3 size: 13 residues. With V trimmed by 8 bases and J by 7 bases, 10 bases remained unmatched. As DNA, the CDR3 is TGTGCCAGCGGGTCGACAGGGAAGGTTGGCTACACCTTC. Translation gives CASGSTGKVGYTF.

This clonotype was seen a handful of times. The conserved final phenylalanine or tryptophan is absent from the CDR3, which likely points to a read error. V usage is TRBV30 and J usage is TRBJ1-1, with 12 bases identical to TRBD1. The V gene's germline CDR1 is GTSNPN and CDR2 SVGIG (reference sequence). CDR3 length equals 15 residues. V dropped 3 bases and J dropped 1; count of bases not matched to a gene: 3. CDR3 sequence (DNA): TGTGCCTGGAGAGGGACAGGGGGCCGGAACACTGAAGCTTTCTCT. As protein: CAWRGTGGRNTEAFS.

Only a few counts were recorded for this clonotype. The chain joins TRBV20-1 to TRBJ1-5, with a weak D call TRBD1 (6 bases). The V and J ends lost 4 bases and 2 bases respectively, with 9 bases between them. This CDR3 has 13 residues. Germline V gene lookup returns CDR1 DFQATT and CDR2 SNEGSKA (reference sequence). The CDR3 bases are TGCAGTGCTACAGGGGTCGGCAATCAGCCCCAGCATTTT. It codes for CSATGVGNQPQHF.

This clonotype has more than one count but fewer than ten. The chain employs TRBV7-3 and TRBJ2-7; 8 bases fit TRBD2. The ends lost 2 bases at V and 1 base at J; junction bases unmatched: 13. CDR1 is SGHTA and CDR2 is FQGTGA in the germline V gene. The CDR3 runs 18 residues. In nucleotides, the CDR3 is TGTGCCAGCAGCTTATTCCCCCCAGGAAGCGGGAGTTCCTACGAGCAGTACTTC. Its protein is CASSLFPPGSGSSYEQYF.

The CDR3 DNA is TGTGCCAGCAGACCGGGGTTCCTCTCCTACGAGCAGTACTTC. It codes for CASRPGFLSYEQYF. The J gene is TRBJ2-7, the V gene TRBV6-2 or TRBV6-3; maybe TRBD2 (5 bases). Germline values: CDR1 MNHEY, CDR2 SVGEGT. CDR3 length: 14 residues. V lost 6 bases and J lost 0, with 12 bases in between.

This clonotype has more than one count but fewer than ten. The CDR3 DNA reads TGCAGCGTTGATCGACAGCTTACCTATGGCTACACCTTC. Translating it yields CSVDRQLTYGYTF. The chain has TRBV29-1 and TRBJ1-2; possibly TRBD1 for D (5 bases). The CDR3 is 13 amino acids. Germline CDR1 is SQVTM and CDR2 is ANQGSEA. The ends were cut back, 3 bases at V and 4 bases at J, with 12 bases in the middle.

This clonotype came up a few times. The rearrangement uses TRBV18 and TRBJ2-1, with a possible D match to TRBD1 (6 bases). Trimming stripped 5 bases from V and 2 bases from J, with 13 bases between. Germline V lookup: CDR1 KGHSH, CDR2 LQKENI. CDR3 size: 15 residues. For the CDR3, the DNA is TGTGCCAGCTCAGAACAGGGCGGACCCTACAATGAGCAGTTCTTC. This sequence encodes CASSEQGGPYNEQFF.

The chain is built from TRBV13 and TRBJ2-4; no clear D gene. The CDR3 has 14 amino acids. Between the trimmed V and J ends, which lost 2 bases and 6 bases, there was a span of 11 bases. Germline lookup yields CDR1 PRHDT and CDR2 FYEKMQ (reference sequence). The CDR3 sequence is CASSLQALSNIQYF. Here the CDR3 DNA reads TGTGCCAGCAGCTTACAGGCACTGTCAAACATTCAGTACTTC.

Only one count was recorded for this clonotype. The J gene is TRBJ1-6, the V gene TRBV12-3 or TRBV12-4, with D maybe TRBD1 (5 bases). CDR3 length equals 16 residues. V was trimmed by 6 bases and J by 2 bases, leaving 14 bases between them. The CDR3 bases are TGTGCCAGCAGCCCAGGGCGGGAGACCTATAATTCACCCCTCCACTTT. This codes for CASSPGRETYNSPLHF.

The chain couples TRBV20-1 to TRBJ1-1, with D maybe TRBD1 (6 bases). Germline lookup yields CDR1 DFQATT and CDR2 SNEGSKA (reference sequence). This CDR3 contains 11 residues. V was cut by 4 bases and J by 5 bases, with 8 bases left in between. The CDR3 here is CSAKGVTEAFF. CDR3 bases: TGCAGTGCTAAGGGGGTGACTGAAGCTTTCTTT.

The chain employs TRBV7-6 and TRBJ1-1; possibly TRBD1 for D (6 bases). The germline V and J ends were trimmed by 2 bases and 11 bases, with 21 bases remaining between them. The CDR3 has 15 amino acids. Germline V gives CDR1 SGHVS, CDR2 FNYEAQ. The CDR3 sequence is CASSLSNREVEGAFF. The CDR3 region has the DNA TGTGCCAGCAGCTTATCTAACAGGGAGGTTGAGGGGGCTTTCTTT.

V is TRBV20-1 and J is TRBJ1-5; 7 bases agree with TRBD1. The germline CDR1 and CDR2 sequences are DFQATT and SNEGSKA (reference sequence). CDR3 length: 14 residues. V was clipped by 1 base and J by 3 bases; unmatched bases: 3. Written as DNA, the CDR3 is TGCAGTGCTAGAGCGGGACAGTTCAATCAGCCCCAGCATTTT. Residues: CSARAGQFNQPQHF.

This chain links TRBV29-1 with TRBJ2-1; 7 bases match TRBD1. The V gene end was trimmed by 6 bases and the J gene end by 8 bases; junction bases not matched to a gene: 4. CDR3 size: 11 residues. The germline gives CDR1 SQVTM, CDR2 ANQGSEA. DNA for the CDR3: TGCAGCGTCGCCAGGGGGTATGAGCAGTTCTTC. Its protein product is CSVARGYEQFF.

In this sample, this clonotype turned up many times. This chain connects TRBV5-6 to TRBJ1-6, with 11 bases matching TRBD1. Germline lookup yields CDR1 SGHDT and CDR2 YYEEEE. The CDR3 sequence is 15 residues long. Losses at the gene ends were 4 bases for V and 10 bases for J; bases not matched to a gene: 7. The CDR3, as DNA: TGTGCCAGCAGCGCGTGGACAGGGGGCAACTCACCCCTCCACTTT. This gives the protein CASSAWTGGNSPLHF.

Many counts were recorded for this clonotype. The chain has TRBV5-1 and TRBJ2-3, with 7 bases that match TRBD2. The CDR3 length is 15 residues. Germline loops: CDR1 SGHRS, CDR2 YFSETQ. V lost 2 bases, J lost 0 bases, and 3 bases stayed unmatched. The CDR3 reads CASSLSGDSTDTQYF. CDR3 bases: TGCGCCAGCAGCTTAAGCGGGGATAGCACAGATACGCAGTATTTT. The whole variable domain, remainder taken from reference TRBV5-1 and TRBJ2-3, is KAGVTQTPRYLIKTRGQQVTLSCSPISGHRSVSWYQQTPGQGLQFLFEYFSETQRNKGNFPGRFSGRQFSNSRSEMNVSTLELGDSALYLCASSLSGDSTDTQYFGPGTRLTVL.

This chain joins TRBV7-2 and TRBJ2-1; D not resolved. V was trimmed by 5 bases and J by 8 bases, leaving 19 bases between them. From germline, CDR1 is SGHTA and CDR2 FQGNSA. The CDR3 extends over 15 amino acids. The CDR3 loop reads CASSAGPTAVYEQFF. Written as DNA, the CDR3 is TGTGCCAGCAGCGCTGGGCCTACCGCGGTCTATGAGCAGTTCTTC.